This T cell receptor beta chain was observed in a study of identical twins (dated by TCRdb to the mid-2010s). Concerning the study at large: To test whether fetal clonotypes persist, the study used deep sequencing on TCR alpha and beta repertoires from monozygotic twins, unrelated adults of various ages, and cord blood. To rule out contamination, replicate twin experiments were performed at different times with different library preparation protocols. On the study overall, not on this receptor specifically: Invariant T cells such as MAIT and iNKT could partly confound zero-insertion analyses, although diverse VJ usage argued against such confounding for most clonotypes. Compared with coincidental sharing between unrelated individuals, out-of-frame TCR alpha sequences shared between twins showed an excess of sequences with low generation probability. In beta out-of-frame sequences, excess twin sharing was weaker, because having fewer shared sequences lowered the signal-to-noise ratio. In monozygotic twins, recombination models systematically underestimated out-of-frame TCR alpha sharing, but the models matched the sharing seen between unrelated individuals. Abundant cord blood beta clonotypes carried fewer insertions; young adult naive repertoires showed a weaker similar trend, while memory repertoires showed none. Because the same donors could not be followed over many years, the conclusions depended on cross-sectional statistical analysis.

Every donor in the study was a healthy Caucasian. Three pairs of female monozygotic twins, all aged 18 to 29 years, made up the twin cohort. Peripheral blood mononuclear cells were the source from which RNA for the TCR libraries was isolated. The library was obtained by 5' RACE. For sequencing, an Illumina HiSeq 2000 was employed. Template switching added a universal primer binding site, and the final cDNA carried a unique molecular identifier that allowed TCR cDNA molecules to be counted accurately. Specific primers in the conserved constant-segment region were used to synthesize first-strand cDNA for TCR alpha and beta chains. To control for contamination, every cDNA library was double barcoded, receiving both a SMART-Mk sample barcode and Illumina barcodes. Two successive PCR steps introduced TruSeq adapter sequences along with Illumina sample barcodes. Sequencing of the TCR alpha and beta cDNA libraries was done on the Illumina HiSeq platform using custom primers. The study's own analysis went as follows. Unique molecular identifiers were extracted from raw reads with MiGEC, and CDR3 positions were determined with MiXCR. For each individual, recombination models were inferred using an EM algorithm with the repgenHMM and IGoR tools. Shared clonotype analysis was performed with the tcR package in R, normalizing sharing by the product of cloneset sizes. To study raw recombination free of thymic and clonal selection effects, out-of-frame nonproductive sequences were analyzed. TCRdb passed the public sequencing reads through fastp at Q25 and MiXCR, retaining productive beta sequences. Each CDR3 protein gets just one entry, which takes the most common genes and DNA from the rows behind it. These V and J calls are TCRdb output, not the study's own analysis. This sample comprises some 790,000 distinct CDR3 sequences, 15% to 20% of them detected only once. The ten largest clonotypes hold about 12% of the sample.

There are 14 amino acids in the CDR3, from cysteine to phenylalanine inclusive. Only the CDR3 part of the read is kept: 42 bases, read in frame from the first base. As encoded in the germline V gene (reference sequence), CDR1 is DFQATT while CDR2 is SNEGSKA. A distance of 28 bases separates the germline ends of V and J, which lose 8 bases and 14 bases respectively. About this clonotype itself: No antigen is known for it. No much larger clonotype is one base removed from it; base qualities were not supplied.

This sample was shared with a second study, whose subject was T cells expressing NK-cell markers. That second report states: Three sorted T-cell subsets (CD3+CD56+NKG2C+, CD3+CD56+NKG2C- and CD3+CD56-NKG2C+) from 7 to 9 donors had their TCR beta-chain repertoires profiled. Of the eight sequenced donors, seven were found to be HCMV-seropositive and one was found to be HCMV-seronegative. In several experiments an anti-gammadeltaTCR antibody was added to restrict sorting to alphabetaTCR-expressing T cells. For roughly six donors, the dominant CD3+CD56+NKG2C+ clonotypes were among the top 10 CD8+ clonotypes and accounted for about 1.0-7.5% of CD8+ T cells. Those dominant clonotypes were again the most abundant among CD3+CD56-NKG2C+ cells in a few donors, at 28.3-60.1%. Whether the expanded NKG2C-expressing T cell clones were specific for HCMV antigens was left unclear. The study sequenced eight donors, all healthy volunteers chosen at random: three men and five women. To determine HCMV serostatus, a commercial ELISA kit was used to detect HCMV-specific IgG in serum. Bulk peripheral blood T-cell repertoires were additionally sequenced from unsorted PBMC for about 6 donors. MIGEC was used to demultiplex reads and group reads by UMI, and MiTCR was used to assemble and quantify clonotypes. Only TCR cDNA sequences supported by at least two reads were kept to exclude erroneous sequences. The tcR package was used for downstream repertoire analysis, with clonotypes matched between fractions based on CDR3 nucleotide sequence plus V segment. Antigen specificity was annotated against VDJdb with VDJmatch, allowing one amino acid substitution in CDR3.

The sample comprised PBMCs. The rearranged chain carries TRBV20-1 and TRBJ2-1; the D gene is possibly TRBD1 or TRBD2, each agreeing over 5 bases. This clonotype was sampled from a woman between 18 and 30 years old in good health. The DNA sequence is TGCAGTAAAAAAGGGACGGGCTACCCCTTTGGGGAGTTCTTC. Its translation reads: CSKKGTGYPFGEFF.